This record concerns one T cell receptor (beta chain) sequence. This record belongs to a study of blood T cell repertoires in COVID-19. The CDR3 has 15 residues. Using immunoSEQ multiplex PCR, the repertoire was profiled, and TCRdb retains in-frame clones only, with some absent. Here the sample spans 150,000 to 200,000 clones, roughly 79% being singletons. The sequence derives from a woman older than 75 with COVID-19, enrolled during active disease. The chain has TRBV21-1 and TRBJ2-2; the D call of TRBD1 is as the table states it, not checked on the DNA. TRBV21-1 is labeled a pseudogene. Sequenced input: peripheral blood. In nucleotides, the CDR3 is TGTGCCAGCAGCATCGGGACAGAGAACACCGGGGAGCTGTTTTTT. Its translation: CASSIGTENTGELFF.